These 23 T cell receptor beta chains were all obtained from the same sample, sequenced in a study of cytotoxic CD8 clonotypes in ibrutinib-treated CLL. Clones were read by immunoSEQ multiplex PCR, and TCRdb kept only the in-frame ones, dropping some. Of tens of thousands of clones listed, 75% to 95% were seen once; the top ten hold 2.5% to 3.5%. The sequencing used PBMCs, collected after 12 months of ibrutinib treatment. All receptors derive from a human donor with chronic lymphocytic leukemia.

The rearrangement joins TRBV28 to TRBJ1-1, with D maybe TRBD1 (6 bases). V lost 2 bases and J 6 bases, leaving 16 bases between the germline ends. The CDR3 is 15 amino acids. Germline V gives CDR1 MDHEN, CDR2 SYDVKM. CDR3 sequence reads: CASSLNLGGGPEAFF. In DNA, the CDR3 is TGTGCCAGCAGTTTAAACCTTGGAGGGGGGCCTGAAGCTTTCTTT. The entire variable domain, with the rest obtained from reference TRBV28 and TRBJ1-1, is as follows: DVKVTQSSRYLVKRTGEKVFLECVQDMDHENMFWYRQDPGLGLRLIYFSYDVKMKEKGDIPEGYSVSREKKERFSLILESASTNQTSMYLCASSLNLGGGPEAFFGQGTRLTVV.

This rearrangement joins TRBV6-5 to TRBJ2-7, with D possibly matching TRBD2 (6 bases). The CDR3 covers 15 residues. V lost 0 bases and J 2 bases, leaving 11 bases between the germline ends. Germline assignment: CDR1 MNHEY and CDR2 SVGAGI. The CDR3, as DNA: TGTGCCAGCAGTTACTCGAATGCGGGGACCTACGAGCAGTACTTC. Translated, it gives CASSYSNAGTYEQYF.

This clone has just a few counts. The chain employs TRBV5-1 and TRBJ1-4, with D possibly TRBD1 on 6 matching bases. From germline, CDR1 is SGHRS and CDR2 YFSETQ. The CDR3 runs 13 residues. V was pared by 4 bases and J by 5 bases, with 9 bases between. As DNA, the CDR3 is TGCGCCAGCAGCCCAGGACAGAATGAAAAACTGTTTTTT. Its protein product is CASSPGQNEKLFF. The full variable domain, in which reference TRBV5-1 and TRBJ1-4 provide the parts outside the CDR3, is KAGVTQTPRYLIKTRGQQVTLSCSPISGHRSVSWYQQTPGQGLQFLFEYFSETQRNKGNFPGRFSGRQFSNSRSEMNVSTLELGDSALYLCASSPGQNEKLFFGSGTQLSVL.

The gene calls are TRBV4-1 and TRBJ1-1; TRBD1 aligns across 7 bases. This CDR3 has 17 residues. V lost 4 bases and J lost 3; bases outside the gene matches: 14. In germline, CDR1 is MGHRA, CDR2 YSYEKL. The DNA for the CDR3 is TGCGCCAGCAGCCCAATCCGATCGACAGGGTGGGACACTGAAGCTTTCTTT. Translation gives CASSPIRSTGWDTEAFF.

The chain recombines TRBV7-8 with TRBJ2-7, with 13 nucleotides matching TRBD2. The CDR3 runs to 17 residues. Germline V gene sequence: CDR1 SGHVS, CDR2 FQNEAQ. Losses at the gene ends were 7 bases for V and 5 bases for J; bases not matched to a gene: 14. The CDR3 loop reads CASIQLAGGPVGDEQYF. CDR3 bases: TGTGCCAGCATACAACTAGCGGGAGGGCCAGTGGGTGACGAGCAGTACTTC.

The CDR3 sequence is CASSLSGQGNTEAFF. In DNA, the CDR3 is TGCGCCAGCAGTCTATCCGGCCAAGGGAACACTGAAGCTTTCTTT. The genes are TRBV5-1 and TRBJ1-1; D gene unclear. The germline V gene encodes CDR1 SGHRS and CDR2 YFSETQ. The CDR3 covers 15 residues. Trimming removed 5 bases from V and 1 base from J, with 15 bases in between.

In DNA form, the CDR3 reads TGTGCCAGCAGGGCGGCCCAGGGGGAGGTCGCTGAAGCTTTCTTT. Translated, it gives CASRAAQGEVAEAFF. This chain connects TRBV6-1 to TRBJ1-1; 7 nucleotides align to TRBD1. The CDR3 loop spans 15 amino acids. J was trimmed by 6 bases and V by 6 bases; bases with no gene match: 13. Germline V gene lookup returns CDR1 MNHNS and CDR2 SASEGT.

J is TRBJ1-4 and V is TRBV29-1; D is undetermined. The CDR3 sequence is 16 residues long. The V and J ends lost 0 bases and 4 bases respectively, with 15 bases between them. Germline CDR1 and CDR2: SQVTM and ANQGSEA. This chain's CDR3 is CSVEDGPGGYNEKLFF. The CDR3 DNA follows: TGCAGCGTTGAAGATGGTCCCGGCGGATATAATGAAAAACTGTTTTTT.

This clone was recorded only once. This rearrangement joins TRBV19 to TRBJ2-3; 8 bases line up with TRBD2. Germline CDR1 and CDR2: LNHDA and SQIVND (reference sequence). Trimming took 5 bases from V and 3 from J; bases not matched to a gene: 7. This CDR3 contains 15 residues. CDR3 residues: CASSLRLAHTDTQYF. The CDR3 DNA is TGTGCCAGTAGTCTTCGACTAGCGCATACAGATACGCAGTATTTT.

This clone was recorded only once. V usage is TRBV11-2 and J usage is TRBJ2-1; 11 bases fit TRBD2. The germline CDR1 and CDR2 sequences are SGHAT and FQNNGV. The CDR3 contains 17 residues. The trim removed 6 bases at V and 7 bases at J, leaving 14 bases unmatched. CDR3 sequence reads: CASRLLAGVSFRNEQFF. CDR3 bases: TGTGCCAGCAGGCTACTAGCGGGAGTTAGTTTTAGGAATGAGCAGTTCTTC.

The chain has TRBV19 and TRBJ2-1; 9 bases align to TRBD1. CDR3 length equals 15 residues. Germline CDR1 reads LNHDA; CDR2 reads SQIVND (reference sequence). Losses at the gene ends were 7 bases for V and 10 bases for J; bases not matched to a gene: 14. Written as DNA, the CDR3 is TGTGCCAGTACTATGGGGGGGACAGGGAACAGGGAGCAGTTCTTC. Its translation: CASTMGGTGNREQFF.

The chain carries TRBV18 and TRBJ2-2; 10 positions match TRBD1. This CDR3 has 16 residues. The junction had 5 bases not matched to a gene; V was cut back by 3 bases and J by 4 bases. Germline loops: CDR1 KGHSH, CDR2 LQKENI. The chain's CDR3 is CASSPLGQGFTGELFF. The CDR3 nucleotides are TGTGCCAGCTCACCCCTGGGACAGGGGTTCACCGGGGAGCTGTTTTTT.

The chain couples TRBV5-1 to TRBJ2-3; TRBD1 matches at 8 bases. The CDR3 extends over 15 amino acids. CDR1 SGHRS and CDR2 YFSETQ come from the germline V gene. V gave up 7 bases and J gave up 1 base; unmatched junction bases: 8. This chain's CDR3 is CASGHRGEGTDTQYF. Here the CDR3 DNA reads TGCGCCAGCGGGCACAGGGGGGAGGGCACAGATACGCAGTATTTT.

The sample holds one count of this clone. CDR3 nucleotides: TGTGCCAGCAGCCCCTGGAGGGTCAGGGGCGGATCTGGCTACACCTTC. Protein: CASSPWRVRGGSGYTF. The chain joins TRBV7-9 to TRBJ1-2, with TRBD1 as a possible D gene (6 bases). Germline CDR1 is SEHNR and CDR2 is FQNEAQ (reference sequence). Trimming stripped 5 bases from V and 7 bases from J, with 23 bases between. The CDR3 has 16 amino acids.

The V gene is TRBV18, the J gene TRBJ2-7, with a possible D match to TRBD1 (6 bases). This CDR3 has 16 amino acids. In germline, CDR1 is KGHSH, CDR2 LQKENI. Deletions cut 3 bases from V and 0 bases from J, with 15 bases between. Written as DNA, the CDR3 is TGTGCCAGCTCACCGAAACAGGGCTCTGGCTCCTACGAGCAGTACTTC. As protein: CASSPKQGSGSYEQYF.

This sequence joins TRBV19 and TRBJ2-2; D is undetermined. The CDR3 has 13 amino acids. Germline assignment: CDR1 LNHDA and CDR2 SQIVND (reference sequence). V was clipped by 3 bases and J by 6 bases, with 8 bases between them. CDR3 in DNA: TGTGCCAGTAGTATTGGCATAGCCGGGGAGCTGTTTTTT. The encoded protein is CASSIGIAGELFF.

Note on this clone: This same CDR3 is encoded by further DNA sequences in the sample. CDR3 coding DNA: TGTGCCAGTAGTATACCGGGACACCCACCGGGCTACACCTTC. Its translation is CASSIPGHPPGYTF. This rearrangement joins TRBV19 to TRBJ1-2; D might be TRBD1 (6 bases). CDR3 size: 14 residues. Trimming shortened V by 2 bases and J by 8 bases, and 15 bases separated the two germline ends. Germline V lookup: CDR1 LNHDA, CDR2 SQIVND (reference sequence).

This clone was detected only a few times. CDR3: CASSLSGAGNQPQHF. CDR3 DNA sequence: TGTGCCAGCAGTCTGTCGGGGGCCGGCAATCAGCCCCAGCATTTT. This rearrangement joins TRBV28 to TRBJ1-5, with a tentative D call TRBD1 (6 bases). The germline gives CDR1 MDHEN, CDR2 SYDVKM. V lost 5 bases, J lost 2 bases, and 13 bases lay in between. The CDR3 has 15 amino acids.

In DNA, the CDR3 is TGTGCCAGCAGCCTGCAGGGGGGGAACACTGAAGCTTTCTTT. Its protein is CASSLQGGNTEAFF. This chain links TRBV7-3 with TRBJ1-1, with 7 bases matching TRBD1. This CDR3 comprises 14 residues. After removal of 5 bases from V and 1 base from J, the junction contained 4 bases not matched to a gene. Per the germline V gene, CDR1 is SGHTA and CDR2 is FQGTGA.

The chain recombines TRBV19 with TRBJ1-1; D gene uncertain. The CDR3 runs to 15 residues. Germline V gene data show CDR1 as LNHDA and CDR2 as SQIVND (reference sequence). Trimming shortened V by 5 bases and J by 6 bases, and 19 bases separated the two germline ends. The CDR3 nucleotides read TGTGCCAGTAGTGGTCGATTAGTCGGAGCTCCTGAAGCTTTCTTT. Protein sequence: CASSGRLVGAPEAFF. The full variable domain, its missing parts supplied by reference TRBV19 and TRBJ1-1, is DGGITQSPKYLFRKEGQNVTLSCEQNLNHDAMYWYRQDPGQGLRLIYYSQIVNDFQKGDIAEGYSVSREKKESFPLTVTSAQKNPTAFYLCASSGRLVGAPEAFFGQGTRLTVV.

V usage is TRBV2 and J usage is TRBJ2-7, with 8 bases aligning to TRBD2. CDR3 length equals 15 residues. Losses at the gene ends were 6 bases for V and 4 bases for J; bases not matched to a gene: 11. The germline V gene has CDR1 SNHLY and CDR2 FYNNEI. This CDR3 reads CASSELLAANYEQYF. In nucleotides, the CDR3 is TGTGCCAGCAGCGAACTACTAGCGGCCAATTACGAGCAGTACTTC.

The CDR3 bases are TGCGCCAGCAGCCTGTCCGGGGGCGATCAGCCCCAGCATTTT. It specifies CASSLSGGDQPQHF. The J gene is TRBJ1-5, the V gene TRBV4-1, with D possibly matching TRBD1 (6 bases). Trimming shortened V by 4 bases and J by 5 bases, and 12 bases separated the two germline ends. Germline V CDR1 and CDR2: MGHRA, YSYEKL. The CDR3 sequence is 14 residues long.

The chain recombines TRBV2 with TRBJ2-4, with a weak D call TRBD1 (5 bases). The germline CDR1 and CDR2 sequences are SNHLY and FYNNEI. The CDR3 contains 16 residues. V was clipped by 7 bases and J by 6 bases, with 22 bases between them. CDR3 loop: CASKVREQNPGNIQYF. For the CDR3, the DNA is TGTGCCAGCAAGGTCAGGGAACAAAACCCGGGAAACATTCAGTACTTC. Based on the CDR3 plus reference TRBV2 and TRBJ2-4, the full variable domain is EPEVTQTPSHQVTQMGQEVILRCVPISNHLYFYWYRQILGQKVEFLVSFYNNEISEKSEIFDDQFSVERPDGSNFTLKIRSTKLEDSAMYFCASKVREQNPGNIQYFGAGTRLSVL.